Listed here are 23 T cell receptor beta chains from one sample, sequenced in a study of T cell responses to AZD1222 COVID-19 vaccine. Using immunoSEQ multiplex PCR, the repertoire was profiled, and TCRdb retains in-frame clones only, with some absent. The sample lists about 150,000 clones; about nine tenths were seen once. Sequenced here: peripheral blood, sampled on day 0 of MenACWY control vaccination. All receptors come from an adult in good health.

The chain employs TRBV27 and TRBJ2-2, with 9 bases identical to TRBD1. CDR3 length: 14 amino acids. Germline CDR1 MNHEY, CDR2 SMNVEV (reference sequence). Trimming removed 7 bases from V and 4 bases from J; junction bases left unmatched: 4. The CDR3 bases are TGTGCCAGCAAACGGGACAGGGCCACCGGGGAGCTGTTTTTT. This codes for CASKRDRATGELFF.

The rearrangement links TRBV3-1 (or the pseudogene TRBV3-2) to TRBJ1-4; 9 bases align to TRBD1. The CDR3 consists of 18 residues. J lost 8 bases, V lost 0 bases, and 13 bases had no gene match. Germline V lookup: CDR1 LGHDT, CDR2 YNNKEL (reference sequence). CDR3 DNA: TGTGCCAGCAGCCAAGAAACCATTTGGGACAGGGCGGGCGAAAAACTGTTTTTT. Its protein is CASSQETIWDRAGEKLFF.

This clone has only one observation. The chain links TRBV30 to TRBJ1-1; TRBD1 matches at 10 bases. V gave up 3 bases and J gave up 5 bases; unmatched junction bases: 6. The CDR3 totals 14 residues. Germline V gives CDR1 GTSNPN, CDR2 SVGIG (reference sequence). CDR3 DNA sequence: TGTGCCTGGAGAGACAGGGGGCGATGGACTGAAGCTTTCTTT. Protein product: CAWRDRGRWTEAFF. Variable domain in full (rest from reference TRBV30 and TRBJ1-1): SQTIHQWPATLVQPVGSPLSLECTVEGTSNPNLYWYRQAAGRGLQLLFYSVGIGQISSEVPQNLSASRPQDRQFILSSKKLLLSDSGFYLCAWRDRGRWTEAFFGQGTRLTVV.

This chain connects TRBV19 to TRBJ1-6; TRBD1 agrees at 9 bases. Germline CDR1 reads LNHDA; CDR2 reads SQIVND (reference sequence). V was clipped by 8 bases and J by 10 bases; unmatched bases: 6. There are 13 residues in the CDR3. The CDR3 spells CASQGQGQSPLHF. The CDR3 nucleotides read TGTGCCAGTCAAGGACAGGGGCAATCACCCCTCCACTTT.

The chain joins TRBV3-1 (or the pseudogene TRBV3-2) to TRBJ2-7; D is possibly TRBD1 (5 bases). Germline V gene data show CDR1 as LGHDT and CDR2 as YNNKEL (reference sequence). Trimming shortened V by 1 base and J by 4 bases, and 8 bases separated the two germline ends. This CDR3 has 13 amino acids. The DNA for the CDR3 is TGTGCCAGCAGCCAAGCTGACAGTTACGAGCAGTACTTC. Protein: CASSQADSYEQYF.

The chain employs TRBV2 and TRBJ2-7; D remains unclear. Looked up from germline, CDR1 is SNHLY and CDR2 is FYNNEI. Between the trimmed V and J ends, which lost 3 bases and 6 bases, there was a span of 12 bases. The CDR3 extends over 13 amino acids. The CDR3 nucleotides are TGTGCCAGCAGTGACGTGTGGGAAGGCGAGCAGTACTTC. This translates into CASSDVWEGEQYF.

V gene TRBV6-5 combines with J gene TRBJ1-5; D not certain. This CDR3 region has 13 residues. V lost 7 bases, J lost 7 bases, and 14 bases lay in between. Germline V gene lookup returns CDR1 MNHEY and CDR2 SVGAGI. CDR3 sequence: CASTRPTGQPQHF. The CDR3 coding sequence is TGTGCCAGCACTCGGCCGACGGGGCAGCCCCAGCATTTT.

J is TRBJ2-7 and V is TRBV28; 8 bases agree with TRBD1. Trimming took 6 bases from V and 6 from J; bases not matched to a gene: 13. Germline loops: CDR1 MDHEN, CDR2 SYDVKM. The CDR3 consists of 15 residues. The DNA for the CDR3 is TGTGCCAGCAGCCAACCCGGACAGGGAAATTTCGAGCAGTACTTC. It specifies CASSQPGQGNFEQYF.

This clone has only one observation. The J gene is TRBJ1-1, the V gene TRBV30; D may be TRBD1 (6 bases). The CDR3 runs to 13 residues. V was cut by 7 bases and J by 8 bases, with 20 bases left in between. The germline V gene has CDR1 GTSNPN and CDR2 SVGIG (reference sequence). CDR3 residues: CASSRRGRGEAFF. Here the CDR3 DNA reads TGTGCCTCCTCCCGGCGGGGGCGAGGAGAAGCTTTCTTT.

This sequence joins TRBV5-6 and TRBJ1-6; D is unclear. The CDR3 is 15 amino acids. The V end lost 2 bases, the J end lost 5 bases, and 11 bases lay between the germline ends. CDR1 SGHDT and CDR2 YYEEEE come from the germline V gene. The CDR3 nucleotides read TGTGCCAGCAGCTTCGCTCTACGGGATAATTCACCCCTCCACTTT. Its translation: CASSFALRDNSPLHF.

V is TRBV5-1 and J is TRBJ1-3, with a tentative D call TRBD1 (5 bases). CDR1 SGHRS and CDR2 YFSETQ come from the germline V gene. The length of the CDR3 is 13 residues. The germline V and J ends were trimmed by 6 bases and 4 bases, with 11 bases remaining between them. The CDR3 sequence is CASTNGAGNTIYF. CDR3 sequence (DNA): TGCGCCAGCACAAACGGGGCAGGAAACACCATATATTTT.

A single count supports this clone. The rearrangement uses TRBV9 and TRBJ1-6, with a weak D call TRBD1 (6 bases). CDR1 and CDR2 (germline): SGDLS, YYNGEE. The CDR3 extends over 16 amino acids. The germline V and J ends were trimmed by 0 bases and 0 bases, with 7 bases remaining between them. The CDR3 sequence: CASSVGQASYNSPLHF. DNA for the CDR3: TGTGCCAGCAGCGTAGGACAGGCCTCCTATAATTCACCCCTCCACTTT.

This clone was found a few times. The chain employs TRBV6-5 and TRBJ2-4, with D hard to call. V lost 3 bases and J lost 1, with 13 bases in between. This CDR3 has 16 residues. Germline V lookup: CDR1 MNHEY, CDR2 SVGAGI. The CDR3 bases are TGTGCCAGCAGTTATGGGGAATCGAGGGCCAAAAACATTCAGTACTTC. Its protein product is CASSYGESRAKNIQYF.

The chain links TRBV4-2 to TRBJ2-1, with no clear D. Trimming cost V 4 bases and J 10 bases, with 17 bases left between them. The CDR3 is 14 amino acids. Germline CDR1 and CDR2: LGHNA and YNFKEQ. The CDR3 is CASSLGAEMKEQFF. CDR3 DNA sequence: TGTGCCAGCAGCCTCGGAGCCGAGATGAAGGAGCAGTTCTTC.

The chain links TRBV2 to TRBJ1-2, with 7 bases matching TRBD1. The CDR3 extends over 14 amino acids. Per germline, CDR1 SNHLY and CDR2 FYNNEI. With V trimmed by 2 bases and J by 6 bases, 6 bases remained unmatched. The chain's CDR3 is CASSEYRQGDGYTF. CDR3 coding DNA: TGTGCCAGCAGTGAATATAGACAGGGCGATGGCTACACCTTC.

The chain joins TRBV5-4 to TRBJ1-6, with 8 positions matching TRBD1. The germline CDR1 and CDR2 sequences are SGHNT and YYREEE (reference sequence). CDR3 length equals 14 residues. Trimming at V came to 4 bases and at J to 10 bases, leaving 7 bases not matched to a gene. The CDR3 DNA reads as TGTGCCAGCAGCCTGGACAGGGCGATGTCACCCCTCCACTTT. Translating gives CASSLDRAMSPLHF.

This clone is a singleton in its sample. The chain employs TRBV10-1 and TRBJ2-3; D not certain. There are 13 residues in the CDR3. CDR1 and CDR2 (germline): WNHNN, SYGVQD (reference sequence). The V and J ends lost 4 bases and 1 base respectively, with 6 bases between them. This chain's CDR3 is CASSAAGTDTQYF. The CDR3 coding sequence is TGCGCCAGCAGTGCTGCAGGCACAGATACGCAGTATTTT.

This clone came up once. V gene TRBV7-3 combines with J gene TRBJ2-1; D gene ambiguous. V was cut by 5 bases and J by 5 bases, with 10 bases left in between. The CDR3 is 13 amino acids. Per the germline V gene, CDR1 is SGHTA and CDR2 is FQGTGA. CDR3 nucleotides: TGTGCCAGCAGCGTTTATCCGAACAATGAGCAGTTCTTC. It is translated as CASSVYPNNEQFF.

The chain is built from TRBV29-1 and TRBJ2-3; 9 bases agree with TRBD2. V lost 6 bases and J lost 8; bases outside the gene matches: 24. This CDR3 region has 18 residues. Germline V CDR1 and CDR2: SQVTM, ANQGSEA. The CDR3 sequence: CSVSAAGGPLPQGGTQYF. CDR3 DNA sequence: TGCAGCGTGTCCGCGGCGGGAGGGCCCCTCCCTCAGGGTGGTACGCAGTATTTT.

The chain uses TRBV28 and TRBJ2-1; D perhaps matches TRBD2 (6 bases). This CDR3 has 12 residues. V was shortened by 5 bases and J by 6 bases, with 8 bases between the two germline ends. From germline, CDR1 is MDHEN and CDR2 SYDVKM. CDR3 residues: CASSLLANEQFF. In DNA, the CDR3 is TGTGCCAGCAGTCTACTAGCCAATGAGCAGTTCTTC. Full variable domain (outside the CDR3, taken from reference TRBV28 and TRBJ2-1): DVKVTQSSRYLVKRTGEKVFLECVQDMDHENMFWYRQDPGLGLRLIYFSYDVKMKEKGDIPEGYSVSREKKERFSLILESASTNQTSMYLCASSLLANEQFFGPGTRLTVL.

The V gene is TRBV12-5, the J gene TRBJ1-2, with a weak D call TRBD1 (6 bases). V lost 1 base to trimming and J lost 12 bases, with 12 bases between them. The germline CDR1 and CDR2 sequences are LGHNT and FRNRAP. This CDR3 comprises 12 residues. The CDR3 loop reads CASGLAGQSHTF. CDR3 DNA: TGTGCTAGTGGTTTGGCCGGACAGTCCCACACCTTC.

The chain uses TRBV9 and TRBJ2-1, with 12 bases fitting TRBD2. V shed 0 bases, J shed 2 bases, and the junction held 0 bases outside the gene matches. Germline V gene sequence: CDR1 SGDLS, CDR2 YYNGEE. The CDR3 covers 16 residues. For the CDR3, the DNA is TGTGCCAGCAGCGTAGCTAGCGGGAGGGCCTACAATGAGCAGTTCTTC. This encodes CASSVASGRAYNEQFF.

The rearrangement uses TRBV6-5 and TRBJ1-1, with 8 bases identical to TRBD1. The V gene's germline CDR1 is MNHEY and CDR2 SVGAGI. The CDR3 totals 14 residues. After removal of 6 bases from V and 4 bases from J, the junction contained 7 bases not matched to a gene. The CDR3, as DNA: TGTGCCAGCAGCCAACAGGGGGTCGCCACTGAAGCTTTCTTT. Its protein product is CASSQQGVATEAFF.